This entry is about one T cell receptor (beta chain). What it recognizes is unknown. The sample belongs to a study of beta chain features in type 1 diabetes. Isolated RNA was reverse transcribed in full, so expressed TCRB transcripts were sequenced. Here immunoSEQ multiplex PCR was the method, and the copy in TCRdb shows in-frame clones only, minus some. The sample records 600,000 to 700,000 clones, 9.5% to 15% being singletons. Study results and limitations: Moderate but significant shortening of TCRB CDR3s was recorded in all four CD4+ subsets from Type 1 diabetes patients. cDNA sequencing could over-represent cells with high TCR expression. Possible PCR preference for shorter templates applied equally to patients and controls. There were fewer insertions and more deletions at the VDJ junctions of type 1 diabetes patients.

V was cut by 6 bases and J by 0 bases, with 15 bases left in between. Germline V CDR1 and CDR2: LNHNV, YYDKDF (reference sequence). The CDR3 spans 15 residues. The chain couples TRBV15 to TRBJ2-7; D is possibly TRBD1 (6 bases). This receptor was obtained from a man aged 30 to 45 with type 1 diabetes. The sample was naive CD4+ T cells from blood. The CDR3 loop reads CATRNQTGRSYEQYF. The CDR3 region has the DNA TGTGCCACCAGGAATCAGACAGGCCGCTCCTACGAGCAGTACTTC.